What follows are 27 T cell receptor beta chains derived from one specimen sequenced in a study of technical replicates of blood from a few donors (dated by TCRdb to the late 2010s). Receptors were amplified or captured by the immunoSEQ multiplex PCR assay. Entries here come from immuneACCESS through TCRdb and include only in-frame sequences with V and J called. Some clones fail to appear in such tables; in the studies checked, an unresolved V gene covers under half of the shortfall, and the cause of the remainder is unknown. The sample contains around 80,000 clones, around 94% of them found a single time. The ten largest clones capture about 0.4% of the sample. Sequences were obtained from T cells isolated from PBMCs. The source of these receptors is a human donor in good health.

CDR3 coding DNA: TGTGCCAGCAGTTTTAAGGCGGGAGGCCCCTACGAGCAGTACTTC. This codes for CASSFKAGGPYEQYF. The chain is built from TRBV27 and TRBJ2-7; TRBD2 matches 8 bases. This CDR3 is built from 15 residues. Trimming cost V 3 bases and J 2 bases; bases outside gene matches: 6. Germline assignment: CDR1 MNHEY and CDR2 SMNVEV (reference sequence).

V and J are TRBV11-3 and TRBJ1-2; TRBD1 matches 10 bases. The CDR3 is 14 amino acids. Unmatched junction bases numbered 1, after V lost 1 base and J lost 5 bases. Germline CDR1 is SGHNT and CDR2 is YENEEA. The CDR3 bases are TGTGCCAGCAGCTTAGGGGACAGGGGATATGGCTACACCTTC. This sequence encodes CASSLGDRGYGYTF.

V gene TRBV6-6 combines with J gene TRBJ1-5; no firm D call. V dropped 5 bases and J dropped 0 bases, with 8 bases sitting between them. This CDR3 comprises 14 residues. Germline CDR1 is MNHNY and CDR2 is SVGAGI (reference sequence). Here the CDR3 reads CASSVGSSNQPQHF. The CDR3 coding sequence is TGTGCCAGCAGTGTCGGGTCTAGCAATCAGCCCCAGCATTTT.

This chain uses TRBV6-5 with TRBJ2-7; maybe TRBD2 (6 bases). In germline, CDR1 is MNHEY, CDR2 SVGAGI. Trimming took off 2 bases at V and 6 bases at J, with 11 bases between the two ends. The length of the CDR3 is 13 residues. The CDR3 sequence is CASSYTSFAEQYF. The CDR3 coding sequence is TGTGCCAGCAGTTACACTAGCTTCGCCGAGCAGTACTTC.

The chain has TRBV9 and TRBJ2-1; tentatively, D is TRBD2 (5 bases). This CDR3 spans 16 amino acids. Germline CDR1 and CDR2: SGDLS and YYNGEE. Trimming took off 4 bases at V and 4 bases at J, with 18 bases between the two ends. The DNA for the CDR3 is TGTGCCAGCAGCTCCCCGCGGGCTACCCGGTACAATGAGCAGTTCTTC. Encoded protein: CASSSPRATRYNEQFF.

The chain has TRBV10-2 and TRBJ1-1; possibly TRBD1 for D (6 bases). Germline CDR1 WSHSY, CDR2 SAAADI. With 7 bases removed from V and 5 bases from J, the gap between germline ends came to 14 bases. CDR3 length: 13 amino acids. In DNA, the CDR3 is TGCGCCAGCAAGCAGGGTCAGGGGACTGAAGCTTTCTTT. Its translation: CASKQGQGTEAFF.

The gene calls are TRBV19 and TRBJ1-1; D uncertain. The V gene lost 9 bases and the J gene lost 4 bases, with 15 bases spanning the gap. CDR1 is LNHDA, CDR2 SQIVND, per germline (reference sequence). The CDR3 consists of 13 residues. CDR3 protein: CASQVPGSTEAFF. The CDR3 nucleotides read TGTGCCAGCCAGGTCCCGGGGAGCACTGAAGCTTTCTTT.

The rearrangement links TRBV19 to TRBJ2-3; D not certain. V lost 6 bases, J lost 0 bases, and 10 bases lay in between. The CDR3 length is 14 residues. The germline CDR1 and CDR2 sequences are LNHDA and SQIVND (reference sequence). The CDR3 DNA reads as TGTGCCAGTAGCTACGGTACTAGCACAGATACGCAGTATTTT. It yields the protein CASSYGTSTDTQYF.

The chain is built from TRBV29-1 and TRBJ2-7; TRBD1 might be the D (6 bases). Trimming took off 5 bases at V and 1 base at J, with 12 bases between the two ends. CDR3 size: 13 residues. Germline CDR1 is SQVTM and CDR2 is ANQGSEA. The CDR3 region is CSVRLTGSYEQYF. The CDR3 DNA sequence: TGCAGCGTTCGTTTGACAGGTTCCTACGAGCAGTACTTC.

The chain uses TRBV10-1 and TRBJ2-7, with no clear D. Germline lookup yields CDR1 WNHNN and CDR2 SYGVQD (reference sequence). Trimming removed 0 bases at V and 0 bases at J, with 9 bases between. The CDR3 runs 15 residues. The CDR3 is CASSESTPPSYEQYF. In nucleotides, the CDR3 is TGCGCCAGCAGTGAGTCAACTCCACCCTCCTACGAGCAGTACTTC.

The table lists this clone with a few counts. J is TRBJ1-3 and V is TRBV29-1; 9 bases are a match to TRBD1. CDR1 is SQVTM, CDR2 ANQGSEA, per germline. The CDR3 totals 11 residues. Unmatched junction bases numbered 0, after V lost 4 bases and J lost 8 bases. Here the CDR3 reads CSVGQGDTIYF. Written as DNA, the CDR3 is TGCAGCGTTGGACAGGGGGACACCATATATTTT.

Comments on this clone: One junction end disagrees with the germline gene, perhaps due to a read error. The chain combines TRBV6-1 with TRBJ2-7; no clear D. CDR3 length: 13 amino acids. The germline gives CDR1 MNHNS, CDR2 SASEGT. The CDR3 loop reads CASSEAVPASRDF. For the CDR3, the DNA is TGTGCCAGCAGTGAAGCGGTACCGGCCTCTCGGGACTTC.

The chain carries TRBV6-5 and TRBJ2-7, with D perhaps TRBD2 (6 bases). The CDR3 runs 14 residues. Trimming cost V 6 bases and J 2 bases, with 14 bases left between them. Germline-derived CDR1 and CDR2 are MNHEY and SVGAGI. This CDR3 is CASRGKREAYEQYF. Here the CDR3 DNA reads TGTGCCAGCAGAGGTAAGAGGGAGGCCTACGAGCAGTACTTC.

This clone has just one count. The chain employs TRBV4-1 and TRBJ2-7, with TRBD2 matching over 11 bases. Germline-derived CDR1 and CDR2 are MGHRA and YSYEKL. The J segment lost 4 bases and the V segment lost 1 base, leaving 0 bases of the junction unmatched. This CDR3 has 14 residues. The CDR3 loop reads CASSQGLAGYEQYF. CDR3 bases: TGCGCCAGCAGCCAAGGACTAGCGGGATACGAGCAGTACTTC.

This CDR3 is CASSLGYSGSTDTQYF. In DNA form, the CDR3 reads TGTGCCAGCAGCTTGGGTTACAGCGGGAGCACAGATACGCAGTATTTT. This chain joins TRBV5-6 and TRBJ2-3, with a weak D call TRBD2 (6 bases). The germline CDR1 and CDR2 sequences are SGHDT and YYEEEE. The CDR3 totals 16 residues. V dropped 0 bases and J dropped 0 bases, with 11 bases sitting between them.

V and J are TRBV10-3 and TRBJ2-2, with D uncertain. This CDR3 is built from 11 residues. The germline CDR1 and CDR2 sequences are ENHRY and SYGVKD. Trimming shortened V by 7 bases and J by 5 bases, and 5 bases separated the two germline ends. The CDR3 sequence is CAITSTGELFF. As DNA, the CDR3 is TGTGCCATCACTAGTACCGGGGAGCTGTTTTTT.

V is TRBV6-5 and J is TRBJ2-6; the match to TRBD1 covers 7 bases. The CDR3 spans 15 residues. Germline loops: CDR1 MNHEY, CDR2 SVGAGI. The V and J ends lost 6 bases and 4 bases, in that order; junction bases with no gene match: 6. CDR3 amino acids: CASRQGQAGANVLTF. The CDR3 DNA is TGTGCCAGCAGACAAGGACAGGCCGGGGCCAACGTCCTGACTTTC.

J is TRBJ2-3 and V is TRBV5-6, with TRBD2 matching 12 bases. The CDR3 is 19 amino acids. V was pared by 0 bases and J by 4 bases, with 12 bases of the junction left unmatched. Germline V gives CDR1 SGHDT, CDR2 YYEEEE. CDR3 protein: CASSLELAGGPRLADTQYF. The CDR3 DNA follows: TGTGCCAGCAGCTTGGAGCTAGCGGGAGGGCCAAGGCTCGCAGATACGCAGTATTTT.

CDR3 protein: CASIWGQSGNTIYF. The CDR3 nucleotides are TGTGCCAGCATTTGGGGGCAATCTGGAAACACCATATATTTT. The rearrangement joins TRBV25-1 to TRBJ1-3, with D possibly TRBD1 on 6 matching bases. The CDR3 is 14 residues long. From germline, CDR1 is MGHDK and CDR2 SYGVNS. Trimming left V 7 bases short and J 1 base short, with 11 bases between.

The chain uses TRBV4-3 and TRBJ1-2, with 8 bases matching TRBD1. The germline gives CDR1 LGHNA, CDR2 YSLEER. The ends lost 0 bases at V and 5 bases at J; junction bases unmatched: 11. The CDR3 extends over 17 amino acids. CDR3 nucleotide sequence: TGCGCCAGCAGCCAAGAAGGCCCAGGGGGCTCCGTGTATGGCTACACCTTC. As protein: CASSQEGPGGSVYGYTF.

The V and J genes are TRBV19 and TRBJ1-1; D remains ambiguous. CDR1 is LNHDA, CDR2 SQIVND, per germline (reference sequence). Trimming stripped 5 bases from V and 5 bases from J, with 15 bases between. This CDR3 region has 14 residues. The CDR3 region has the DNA TGTGCCAGTAGTGCCAATACAATGAGGACTGAAGCTTTCTTT. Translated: CASSANTMRTEAFF.

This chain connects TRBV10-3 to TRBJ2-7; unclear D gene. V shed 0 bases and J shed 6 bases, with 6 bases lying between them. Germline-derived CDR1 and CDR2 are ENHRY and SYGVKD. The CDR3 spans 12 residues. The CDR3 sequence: CAISESTSEQYF. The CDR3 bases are TGTGCCATCAGTGAGTCTACGAGCGAGCAGTACTTC.

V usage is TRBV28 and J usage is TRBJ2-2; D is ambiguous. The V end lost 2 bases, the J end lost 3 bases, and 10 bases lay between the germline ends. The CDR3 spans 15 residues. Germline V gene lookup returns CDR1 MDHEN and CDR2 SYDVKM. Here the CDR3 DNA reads TGTGCCAGCAGTTTACTGGCTGACTACACCGGGGAGCTGTTTTTT. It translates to CASSLLADYTGELFF.

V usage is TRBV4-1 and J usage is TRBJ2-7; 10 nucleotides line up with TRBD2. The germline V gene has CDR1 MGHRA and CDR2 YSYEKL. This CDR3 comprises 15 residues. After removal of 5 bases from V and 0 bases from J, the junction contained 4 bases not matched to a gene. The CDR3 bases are TGCGCCAGCAGCTCGGGACTAGCGAGCTCCTACGAGCAGTACTTC. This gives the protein CASSSGLASSYEQYF.

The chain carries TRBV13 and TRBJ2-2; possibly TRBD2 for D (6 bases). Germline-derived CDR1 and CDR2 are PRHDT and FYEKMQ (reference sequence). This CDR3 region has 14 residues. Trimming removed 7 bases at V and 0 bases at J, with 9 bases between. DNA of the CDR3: TGTGCCAGCACGGGAGAAGCGAACACCGGGGAGCTGTTTTTT. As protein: CASTGEANTGELFF.

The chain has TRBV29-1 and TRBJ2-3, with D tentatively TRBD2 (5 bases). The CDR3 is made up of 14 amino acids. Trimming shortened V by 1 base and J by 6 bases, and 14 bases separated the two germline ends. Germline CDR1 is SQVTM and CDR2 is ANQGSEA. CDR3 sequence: CSVEGEQIRDTQYF. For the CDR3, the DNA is TGCAGCGTTGAAGGGGAGCAGATAAGGGATACGCAGTATTTT.

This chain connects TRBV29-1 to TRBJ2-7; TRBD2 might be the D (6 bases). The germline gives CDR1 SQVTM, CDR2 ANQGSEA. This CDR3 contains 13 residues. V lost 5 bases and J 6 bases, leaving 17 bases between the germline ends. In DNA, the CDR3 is TGCAGCGTTTCTCGGGGGTATAATGGCGAGCAGTACTTC. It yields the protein CSVSRGYNGEQYF.